This passage covers 11 T cell receptor beta chains from one sample sequenced in a study of post-analysis software for immune sequencing data. Study conclusions and caveats: TRBV segments more frequent in patients than in controls numbered several and included TRBV5-6, TRBV5-1 and TRBV20-1.

Their antigen targets remain unknown. The authors incorporated unique molecular identifiers into the TCR beta cDNA libraries. Each CDR3 protein is one row after TCRdb ran MiXCR on the PCR reads. The table records over 700,000 distinct CDR3 sequences, around 27% of them present only once. The sequenced material came from blood. The source of these receptors is a girl between 5 and 17 years old with multiple sclerosis.

This clonotype was seen a few times. The V call is TRBV10-3, the J call TRBJ1-1, with D perhaps matching TRBD1 (5 bases). The CDR3 is 17 residues long. CDR1 and CDR2 (germline): ENHRY, SYGVKD. V lost 10 bases, J lost 1 base, and 25 bases lay in between. For the CDR3, the DNA is TGTGCCACAATCGACCACCGACAGTCTCGTCGGAACACTGAAGCTTTCTTT. As protein: CATIDHRQSRRNTEAFF.

This clonotype was counted only a few times. The genes are TRBV4-1 and TRBJ1-6; 10 positions match TRBD1. Germline V gene lookup returns CDR1 MGHRA and CDR2 YSYEKL. Trimming removed 1 base from V and 1 base from J; junction bases left unmatched: 16. CDR3 length: 22 amino acids. CDR3 nucleotides: TGCGCCAGCAGCCAAGGAGATGGGACAGGGGCAAGCTTGGGGTCCTATAATTCACCCCTCCACTTT. Protein product: CASSQGDGTGASLGSYNSPLHF.

This clonotype has more than one count but fewer than ten. This rearrangement joins TRBV7-9 to TRBJ1-4; D may be TRBD1 (6 bases). Germline V gene data show CDR1 as SEHNR and CDR2 as FQNEAQ (reference sequence). The V end was cut by 4 bases, the J end by 3 bases, with 9 bases between. The CDR3 has 14 amino acids. CDR3: CASSSAGANEKLFF. CDR3 DNA sequence: TGTGCCAGCAGCTCGGCAGGGGCTAATGAAAAACTGTTTTTT.

This clonotype turned up a few times. The chain links TRBV20-1 to TRBJ2-5; TRBD2 aligns across 13 bases. Germline CDR1 DFQATT, CDR2 SNEGSKA (reference sequence). J was trimmed by 5 bases and V by 3 bases; bases with no gene match: 6. This CDR3 region has 15 residues. The CDR3 region has the DNA TGCAGTGCTAGTACTAGCGGGAGGGCCCCTGAGACCCAGTACTTC. Amino acid sequence: CSASTSGRAPETQYF.

The chain combines TRBV3-1 with TRBJ2-1; perhaps TRBD1 as D (6 bases). The CDR3 consists of 14 residues. Germline CDR1 LGHDT, CDR2 YNNKEL (reference sequence). V was clipped by 6 bases and J by 5 bases, with 14 bases between them. CDR3: CASRGHRLHNEQFF. CDR3 DNA sequence: TGTGCCAGCAGGGGACACCGCCTACACAATGAGCAGTTCTTC.

The chain links TRBV20-1 to TRBJ2-3; D may be TRBD2 (6 bases). The CDR3 runs 12 residues. The V end was cut by 5 bases, the J end by 4 bases, with 10 bases between. Germline CDR1 reads DFQATT; CDR2 reads SNEGSKA (reference sequence). The chain's CDR3 is CSAARDSDTQYF. The DNA for the CDR3 is TGCAGTGCTGCTAGGGACTCAGATACGCAGTATTTT.

This clonotype has only a few counts. The V gene is TRBV18, the J gene TRBJ1-4, with 7 bases fitting TRBD1. V shed 3 bases, J shed 8 bases, and the junction held 9 bases outside the gene matches. CDR1 is KGHSH and CDR2 is LQKENI in the germline V gene. The CDR3 sequence is 15 residues long. CDR3 sequence (DNA): TGTGCCAGCTCACCCCGGACAGGCGAAGGGGAAAAACTGTTTTTT. This gives the protein CASSPRTGEGEKLFF.

This clonotype has just a few counts. V is TRBV9 and J is TRBJ1-1; the D is unclear. This CDR3 spans 15 amino acids. The germline gives CDR1 SGDLS, CDR2 YYNGEE. The germline V and J ends were trimmed by 3 bases and 8 bases, with 20 bases remaining between them. The CDR3 here is CASSATSQPVREAFF. CDR3 nucleotide sequence: TGTGCCAGCAGCGCCACATCCCAACCGGTCAGGGAAGCTTTCTTT.

The chain is built from TRBV7-2 and TRBJ2-4; D call uncertain. The assigned J gene may be wrong: the sequence end matches TRBJ2-7 better. There are 14 residues in the CDR3. Germline CDR1 SGHTA, CDR2 FQGNSA. CDR3 sequence (DNA): TGTGCCAGCAGCTTAGATAGTAATATCTACGAGCAGTACTTC. It encodes CASSLDSNIYEQYF.

This clonotype was recorded a few times. The gene calls are TRBV6-6 and TRBJ1-5; a weak D match, TRBD1 (6 bases). Trimming removed 0 bases from V and 10 bases from J, with 13 bases in between. Looked up from germline, CDR1 is MNHNY and CDR2 is SVGAGI (reference sequence). The CDR3 sequence is 14 residues long. CDR3 residues: CASSYSSGTPPQHF. CDR3 nucleotides: TGTGCCAGCAGTTACTCGTCCGGGACACCCCCCCAGCATTTT.

This sequence joins TRBV10-3 and TRBJ2-6, with D perhaps matching TRBD1 (5 bases). V dropped 8 bases and J dropped 0 bases, with 8 bases sitting between them. The germline V gene encodes CDR1 ENHRY and CDR2 SYGVKD. The CDR3 sequence is 14 residues long. For the CDR3, the DNA is TGTGCCATCCCTGACAGCTCTGGGGCCAACGTCCTGACTTTC. Protein: CAIPDSSGANVLTF.